The clone carrying this T cell receptor (beta chain) was recorded a few times. Its antigen is undetermined. V lost 1 base and J 8 bases, leaving 11 bases between the germline ends. Germline V gene data show CDR1 as SNHLY and CDR2 as FYNNEI. The CDR3 length is 13 residues. Preparing the TCRbeta library involved the use of unique molecular identifiers. TCRdb re-derived calls from the PCR reads in MiXCR, one entry per CDR3 protein. The sample shows about 210,000 distinct CDR3 sequences, approximately 17% of them seen only once. The sample comes from a study of T-cell reconstitution after alpha-beta-depleted transplantation in children. Findings and limits, study-wide: Alpha-beta T cells about two months after transplant reportedly derived from several hundred expanded graft clones.

This sequence was found in a male patient aged 2 to 10 who had a stem cell transplant for acute lymphoblastic leukemia, so the T cells may come from the graft donor. Sample: PBMCs, mostly from graft donor cells, taken 360 days after TCRalphabeta/CD19-depleted stem cell transplant. The gene calls are TRBV2 and TRBJ1-1; D is possibly TRBD1 (5 bases). CDR3 loop: CASSEERGGEAFF. The CDR3 DNA reads TGTGCCAGCAGTGAAGAGAGGGGCGGGGAAGCTTTCTTT.